This TCR beta chain came from a study of blood T cell repertoires in COVID-19. The V gene's germline CDR1 is LNHDA and CDR2 SQIVND (reference sequence). V was cut by 3 bases and J by 5 bases, with 14 bases left in between. CDR3 size: 14 residues. Produced via immunoSEQ multiplex PCR; TCRdb's table is partial and in-frame only. The table includes 200,000 to 300,000 clones, approximately 90% detected once. V gene TRBV19 combines with J gene TRBJ2-7, with D perhaps matching TRBD1 (5 bases). The receptor was derived from a woman in her 40s with acute or convalescent COVID-19. The sequenced sample was peripheral blood. CDR3 loop: CASSISPGFHEQYV. The CDR3 DNA reads as TGTGCCAGTAGTATCAGCCCAGGGTTCCACGAGCAGTACGTC.